This T cell receptor (beta chain) comes out of a study of T cell responses to AZD1222 COVID-19 vaccine (dated by TCRdb to the early 2020s). The study in broad terms: A total of under 250 trial participants underwent TCR sequencing, of whom 207 had received two doses of AZD1222 and approximately 25 had received two doses of the MenACWY control vaccine. Trial participants were enrolled by age into 18-55, 56-69 and 70-plus year subgroups, with about 150, 28 and 57 TCR-sequenced participants respectively. Summary of the overall study and its limitations: In the small 56-69-year group, the increase in depth fell short of significance, most likely because of low power. No day 14 peak-response samples were available, so repertoires were characterized only after the peak T cell response. The whole spike protein was spanned by vaccine-associated CD4 TCRs, and dominant responses were seen in regions 160-218 and 743-854. Spike-specific TCR breadth and depth rose significantly after two AZD1222 doses compared with day 0 and with MenACWY recipients. Epitopes outside the regions mutated in the B.1.351 and B.1.1.7 variants were reportedly recognized by nearly half of the unique spike-specific TCRs. Participants were mostly white British and included more females than males, and it was suggested by the authors that clonal diversity may have been underestimated. Conclusions about previously exposed vaccinees were limited because only six or seven AZD1222 recipients were SARS-CoV-2 seropositive at baseline.

Turning to this clone: Its antigen is still unknown. Per-base qualities were not stored, and no clone one base away is much larger.

Unmatched junction bases come to 9, with V trimmed by 3 bases and J by 0 bases. There are 18 amino acids in the CDR3, from cysteine to phenylalanine inclusive. Just CDR3 DNA is preserved here, 54 bases in frame from base 1. CDR1 and CDR2, looked up from the germline V gene, are KGHSH and LQKENI. The CDR3 regions of human TCRbeta chains were subjected to immunosequencing. Per the original workflow: TCRs in the repertoires were compared against a reference library of SARS-CoV-2-specific TCRs that had been generated with the MIRA antigen-specificity platform. Breadth meant the fraction of unique TCRs that were SARS-CoV-2-associated, whereas depth meant the fraction of total T cells that were SARS-CoV-2-associated. Using the MIRA data, every spike-specific TCR was mapped to the spike region that the TCR reacted to and assigned to either a CD4 or a CD8 class. Log10-transformed breadth and depth values were compared by one-way ANOVA with Sidak's multiple comparisons tests. This immuneACCESS table, as held by TCRdb, lists in-frame sequences with V and J called but not all clones. Of the missing ones, under half trace to an unresolved V gene in checked studies; the others have no known cause. V and J calls and clone size are copied from that table; D and trimming were computed from the DNA. In all, the sample holds 60,000 to 80,000 clones, and about three quarters of those were seen once. The biggest ten clones account for around 48% of the sample.

The time point tag for this specimen amounts to: about 28 days (+/-7) after the second vaccine dose. AZD1222 recipients whose second dose came at about 4 weeks and those whose second dose came at about 12 weeks were combined into one group, since spike-specific TCR depth and breadth did not differ between the two schedules. Vaccinee samples were obtained from the UK trials COV001 and COV002, which included a single-blind randomized controlled phase 2/3 trial of AZD1222 (ChAdOx1 nCoV-19) in healthy adults. Trial participant PBMC samples were collected at day 0 and day 28 after the second dose for TCRbeta chain sequencing.

The TCR comes from an adult who received the AZD1222 COVID-19 vaccine. This sequence uses TRBV18 and TRBJ2-1, and 9 junctional nucleotides match TRBD1. The sequences come from peripheral blood, collected 28 days after the second AZD1222 dose. The CDR3 amino acid sequence is: CASSPLRQGVGSYNEQFF. The nucleotides read TGTGCCAGCTCACCCCTAAGACAGGGGGTAGGCTCCTACAATGAGCAGTTCTTC.